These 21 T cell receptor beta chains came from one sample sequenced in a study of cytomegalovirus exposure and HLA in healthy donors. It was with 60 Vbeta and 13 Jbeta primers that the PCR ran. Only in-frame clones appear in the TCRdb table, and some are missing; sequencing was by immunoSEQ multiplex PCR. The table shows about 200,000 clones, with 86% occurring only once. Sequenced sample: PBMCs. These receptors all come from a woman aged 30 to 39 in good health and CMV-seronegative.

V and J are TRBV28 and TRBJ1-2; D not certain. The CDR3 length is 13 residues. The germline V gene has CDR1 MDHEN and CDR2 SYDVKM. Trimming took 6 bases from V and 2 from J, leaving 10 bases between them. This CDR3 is CASSPPRNYGYTF. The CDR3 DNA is TGTGCCAGCAGCCCTCCACGGAACTATGGCTACACCTTC.

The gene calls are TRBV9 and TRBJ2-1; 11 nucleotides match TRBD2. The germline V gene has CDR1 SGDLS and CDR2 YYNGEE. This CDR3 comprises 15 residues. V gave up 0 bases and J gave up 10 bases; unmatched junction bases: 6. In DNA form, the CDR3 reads TGTGCCAGCAGCGTAGATAGCGGGGGGGATGGGGAGCAGTTCTTC. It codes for CASSVDSGGDGEQFF.

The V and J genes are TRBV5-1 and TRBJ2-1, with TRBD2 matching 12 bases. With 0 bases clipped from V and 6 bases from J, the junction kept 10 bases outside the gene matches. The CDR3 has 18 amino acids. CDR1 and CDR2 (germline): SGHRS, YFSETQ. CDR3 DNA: TGCGCCAGCAGCTTGGCCTCCCTAGCGGGAGGGCCAGGCAATGAGCAGTTCTTC. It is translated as CASSLASLAGGPGNEQFF. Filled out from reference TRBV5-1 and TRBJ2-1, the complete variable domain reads KAGVTQTPRYLIKTRGQQVTLSCSPISGHRSVSWYQQTPGQGLQFLFEYFSETQRNKGNFPGRFSGRQFSNSRSEMNVSTLELGDSALYLCASSLASLAGGPGNEQFFGPGTRLTVL.

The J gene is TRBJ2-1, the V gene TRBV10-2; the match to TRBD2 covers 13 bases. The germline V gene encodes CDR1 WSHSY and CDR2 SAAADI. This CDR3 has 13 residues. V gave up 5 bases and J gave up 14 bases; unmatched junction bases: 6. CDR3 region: CASSRTSGRWEFF. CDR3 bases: TGCGCCAGCAGTCGGACTAGCGGGAGATGGGAGTTCTTC.

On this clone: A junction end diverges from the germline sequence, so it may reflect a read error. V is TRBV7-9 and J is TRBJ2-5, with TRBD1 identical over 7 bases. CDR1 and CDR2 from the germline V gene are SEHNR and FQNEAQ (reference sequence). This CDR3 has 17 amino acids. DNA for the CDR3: TGTTCCAGCAGCTTACCCTCCGAAGGACAGGCCCAAGAGACCCAGTACTTC. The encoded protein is CSSSLPSEGQAQETQYF.

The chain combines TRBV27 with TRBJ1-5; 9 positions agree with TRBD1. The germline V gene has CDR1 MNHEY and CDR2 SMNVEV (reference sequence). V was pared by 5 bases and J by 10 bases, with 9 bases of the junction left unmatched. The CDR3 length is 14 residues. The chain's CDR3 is CASSTTGGASPQHF. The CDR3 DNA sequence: TGTGCCAGCAGTACAACAGGGGGCGCGAGCCCCCAGCATTTT.

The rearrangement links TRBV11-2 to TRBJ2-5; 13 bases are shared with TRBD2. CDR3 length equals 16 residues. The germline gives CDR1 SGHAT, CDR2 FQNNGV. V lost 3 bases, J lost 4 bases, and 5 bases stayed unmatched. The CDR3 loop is CASSFRLAGGGETQYF. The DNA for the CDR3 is TGTGCCAGCAGCTTCAGACTAGCGGGAGGAGGAGAGACCCAGTACTTC.

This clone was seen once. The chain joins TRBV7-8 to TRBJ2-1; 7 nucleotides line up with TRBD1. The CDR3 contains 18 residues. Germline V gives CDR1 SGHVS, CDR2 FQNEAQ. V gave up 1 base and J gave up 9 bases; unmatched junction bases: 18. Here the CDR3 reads CASSLGDVKGQWRPEQFF. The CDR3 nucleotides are TGTGCCAGCAGCTTAGGGGACGTTAAGGGACAGTGGAGGCCTGAGCAGTTCTTC. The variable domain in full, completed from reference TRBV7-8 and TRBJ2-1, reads GAGVSQSPRYKVAKRGQDVALRCDPISGHVSLFWYQQALGQGPEFLTYFQNEAQLDKSGLPSDRFFAERPEGSVSTLKIQRTQQEDSAVYLCASSLGDVKGQWRPEQFFGPGTRLTVL.

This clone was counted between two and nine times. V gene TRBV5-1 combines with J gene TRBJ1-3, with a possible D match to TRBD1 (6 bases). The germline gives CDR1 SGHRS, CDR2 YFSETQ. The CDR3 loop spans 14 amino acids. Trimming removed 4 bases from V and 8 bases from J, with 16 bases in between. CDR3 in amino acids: CASSPGGGEDTIYF. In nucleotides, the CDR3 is TGCGCCAGCAGCCCGGGAGGGGGTGAAGACACCATATATTTT.

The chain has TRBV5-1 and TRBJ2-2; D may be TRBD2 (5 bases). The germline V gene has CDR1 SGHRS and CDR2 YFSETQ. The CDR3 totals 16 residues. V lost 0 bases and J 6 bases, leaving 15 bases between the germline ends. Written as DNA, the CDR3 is TGCGCCAGCAGCTTGGCCGAGGGTCACCTTGCCGGGGAGCTGTTTTTT. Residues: CASSLAEGHLAGELFF.

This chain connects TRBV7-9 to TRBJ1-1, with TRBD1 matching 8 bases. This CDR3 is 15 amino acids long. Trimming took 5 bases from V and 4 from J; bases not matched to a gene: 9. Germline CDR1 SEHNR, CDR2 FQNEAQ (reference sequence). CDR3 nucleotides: TGTGCCAGCAGCGCCCGACAGGGGTTGGGCACTGAAGCTTTCTTT. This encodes CASSARQGLGTEAFF.

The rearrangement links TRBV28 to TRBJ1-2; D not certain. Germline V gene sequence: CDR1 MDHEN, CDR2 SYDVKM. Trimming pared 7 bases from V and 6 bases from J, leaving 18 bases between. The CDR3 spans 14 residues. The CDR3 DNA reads TGTGCCAGCACCGTCCGGTTGTCGGGTAATGGCTACACCTTC. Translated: CASTVRLSGNGYTF.

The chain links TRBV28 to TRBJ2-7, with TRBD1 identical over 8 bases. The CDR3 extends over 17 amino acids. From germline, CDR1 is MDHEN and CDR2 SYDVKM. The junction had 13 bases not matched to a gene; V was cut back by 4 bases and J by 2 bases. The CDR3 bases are TGTGCCAGCAGTTACTCGATAGGGACAGGAAGAACCTACGAGCAGTACTTC. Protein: CASSYSIGTGRTYEQYF.

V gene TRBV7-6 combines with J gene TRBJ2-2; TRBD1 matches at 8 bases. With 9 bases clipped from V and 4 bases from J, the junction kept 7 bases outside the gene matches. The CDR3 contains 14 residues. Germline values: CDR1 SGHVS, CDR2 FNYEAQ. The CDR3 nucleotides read TGTGCCAGTGACGCAGGGGGCTTCACCGGGGAGCTGTTTTTT. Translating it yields CASDAGGFTGELFF.

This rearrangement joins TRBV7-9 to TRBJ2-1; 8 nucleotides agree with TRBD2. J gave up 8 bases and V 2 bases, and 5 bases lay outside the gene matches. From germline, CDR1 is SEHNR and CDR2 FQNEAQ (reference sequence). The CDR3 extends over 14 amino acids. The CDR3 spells CASSLIAGLDEQFF. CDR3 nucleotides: TGTGCCAGCAGCTTAATAGCGGGGCTGGATGAGCAGTTCTTC.

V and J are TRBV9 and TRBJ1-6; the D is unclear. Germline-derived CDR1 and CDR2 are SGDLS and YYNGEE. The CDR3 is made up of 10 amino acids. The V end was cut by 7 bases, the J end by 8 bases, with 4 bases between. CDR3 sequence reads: CASGDSPLHF. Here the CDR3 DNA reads TGTGCCAGCGGAGATTCACCCCTCCACTTT.

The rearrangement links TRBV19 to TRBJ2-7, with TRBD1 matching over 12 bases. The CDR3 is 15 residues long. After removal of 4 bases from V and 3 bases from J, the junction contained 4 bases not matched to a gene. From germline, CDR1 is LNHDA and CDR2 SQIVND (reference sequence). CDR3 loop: CASSTGTGGIYEQYF. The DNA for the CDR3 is TGTGCCAGTAGTACCGGGACAGGGGGCATCTACGAGCAGTACTTC.

In DNA form, the CDR3 reads TGTGCCAGCAGTAACGACAGGTCGAGCTCCTACGAGCAGTACTTC. It is translated as CASSNDRSSSYEQYF. V gene TRBV6-4 combines with J gene TRBJ2-7, with D tentatively TRBD1 (6 bases). Germline-derived CDR1 and CDR2 are MRHNA and SNTAGT. The V end was cut by 5 bases, the J end by 0 bases, with 14 bases between. CDR3 size: 15 residues.

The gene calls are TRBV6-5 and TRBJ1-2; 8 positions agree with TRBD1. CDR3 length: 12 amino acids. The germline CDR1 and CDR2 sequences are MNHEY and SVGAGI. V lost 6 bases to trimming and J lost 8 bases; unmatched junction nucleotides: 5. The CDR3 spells CASSPDRGGYTF. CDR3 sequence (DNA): TGTGCCAGCAGCCCCGACAGGGGCGGCTACACCTTC.

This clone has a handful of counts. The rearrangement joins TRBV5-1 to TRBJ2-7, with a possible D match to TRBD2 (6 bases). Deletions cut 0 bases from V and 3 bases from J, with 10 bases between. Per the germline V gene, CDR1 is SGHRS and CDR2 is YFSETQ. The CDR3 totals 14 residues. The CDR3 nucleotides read TGCGCCAGCAGCTTGGACCGGGACTTCTACGAGCAGTACTTC. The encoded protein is CASSLDRDFYEQYF.

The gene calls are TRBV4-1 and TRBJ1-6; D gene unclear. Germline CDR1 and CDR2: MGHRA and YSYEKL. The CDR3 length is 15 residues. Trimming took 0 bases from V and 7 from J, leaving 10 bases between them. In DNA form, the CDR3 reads TGCGCCAGCAGCCAAGATCGAAGGGAGAATTCACCCCTCCACTTT. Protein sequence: CASSQDRRENSPLHF.